This TCR beta chain derives from a study of OX40 agonist ivuxolimab in advanced cancers. Here immunoSEQ multiplex PCR was the method, and the copy in TCRdb shows in-frame clones only, minus some. The table records 20,000 to 30,000 clones, 83% of them present only once. The CDR3 spans 14 residues. The germline V and J ends were trimmed by 7 bases and 1 base, with 13 bases remaining between them. Germline values: CDR1 MGHRA, CDR2 YSYEKL. The sequencing here drew on CD4+ or CD8+ T cells sorted from blood, taken in a trial of the OX40 agonist ivuxolimab. This chain connects TRBV4-1 to TRBJ1-2; a possible D gene is TRBD1 (5 bases). This clonotype was sampled from an adult with an advanced solid tumor such as melanoma, head and neck, liver or kidney cancer. CDR3 region: CASTDWGGNYGYTF. The CDR3 region has the DNA TGCGCCAGCACAGACTGGGGGGGTAACTATGGCTACACCTTC.